These T cell receptor beta chains were read from a single sample in a study of breast tumors, draining lymph nodes, adjacent tissues. Via MiXCR, TCRdb re-called the multiplex PCR reads, giving one row per CDR3 protein. The sample holds more than 100,000 distinct CDR3 sequences, about 20% seen once. Sequencing used axillary lymph node tissue. All receptors derive from a female donor with breast cancer. Some clones in this sample may be carry-over from other donors' samples. CDR3s include the opening cysteine and the closing phenylalanine or tryptophan. D genes are given only for firm matches. Expanded clones get a size class; other rows say once, few or many, or leave the size out.

v_call: TRBV4-1
clone_size: many
d_call: -
j_call: TRBJ1-4
cdr3_aa: CASSHSGQNNEKLFF
cdr3_nt: TGCGCCAGCAGCCACTCTGGACAGAATAATGAAAAACTGTTTTTT

v_call: TRBV28
clone_size: few
d_call: TRBD1
j_call: TRBJ1-5
cdr3_aa: CASRPGGTGYQPQHF
cdr3_nt: TGTGCCAGCAGGCCCGGCGGGACAGGGTATCAGCCCCAGCATTTT

v_call: TRBV19
clone_size: -
d_call: -
j_call: TRBJ1-1
cdr3_aa: CASSTQGTRAEAFF
cdr3_nt: TGTGCCAGTAGTACCCAGGGGACGAGGGCTGAAGCTTTCTTT

v_call: TRBV10-2
clone_size: many
d_call: -
j_call: TRBJ1-2
cdr3_aa: CASSEALHYGYTF
cdr3_nt: TGCGCCAGCAGTGAAGCCTTGCACTATGGCTACACCTTC

v_call: TRBV18
clone_size: many
d_call: TRBD1
j_call: TRBJ2-7
cdr3_aa: CASSPGQASYYEQYF
cdr3_nt: TGTGCCAGCTCACCAGGACAGGCCTCTTACTACGAGCAGTACTTC

v_call: TRBV6-1
clone_size: many
d_call: -
j_call: TRBJ1-2
cdr3_aa: CASSDATEVRGYTF
cdr3_nt: TGTGCCAGCAGCGACGCGACGGAGGTCCGCGGCTACACCTTC

v_call: TRBV20-1
clone_size: many
d_call: TRBD1
j_call: TRBJ1-6
cdr3_aa: CSARDRGSSYNSPLHF
cdr3_nt: TGCAGTGCTAGAGACAGGGGGAGCTCCTATAATTCACCCCTCCACTTT

v_call: TRBV20-1
clone_size: many
d_call: TRBD1
j_call: TRBJ1-2
cdr3_aa: CSATPGQAGYGYTF
cdr3_nt: TGCAGTGCTACTCCGGGACAGGCGGGCTATGGCTACACCTTC

v_call: TRBV7-3
clone_size: many
d_call: -
j_call: TRBJ2-2
cdr3_aa: CASSQRSTGELFF
cdr3_nt: TGTGCCAGCAGCCAAAGAAGCACCGGGGAGCTGTTTTTT

v_call: TRBV20-1
clone_size: -
d_call: -
j_call: TRBJ2-1
cdr3_aa: CSASSLPGPPNEQFF
cdr3_nt: TGCAGTGCCAGCAGTTTACCTGGACCTCCGAATGAGCAGTTCTTC

v_call: TRBV4-2
clone_size: many
d_call: -
j_call: TRBJ1-2
cdr3_aa: CASSQAGDDYGYTF
cdr3_nt: TGTGCCAGCAGCCAAGCTGGGGACGACTATGGCTACACCTTC

v_call: TRBV3-1
clone_size: -
d_call: TRBD1
j_call: TRBJ2-1
cdr3_aa: CASSLDRGNREQFF
cdr3_nt: TGTGCCAGCAGCCTGGACAGGGGGAATCGTGAGCAGTTCTTC

v_call: TRBV7-6
clone_size: many
d_call: -
j_call: TRBJ2-7
cdr3_aa: CASSSRDKGYEQYF
cdr3_nt: TGTGCCAGCAGCTCCCGGGACAAGGGCTACGAGCAGTACTTC

v_call: TRBV25-1
clone_size: few
d_call: TRBD1
j_call: TRBJ1-2
cdr3_aa: CASRGQGAFGYTF
cdr3_nt: TGTGCCAGCAGAGGACAGGGGGCTTTTGGCTACACCTTC

v_call: TRBV29-1
clone_size: few
d_call: TRBD1
j_call: TRBJ1-1
cdr3_aa: CSVQPGTAEAFF
cdr3_nt: TGCAGCGTTCAACCTGGGACAGCTGAAGCTTTCTTT

v_call: TRBV7-3
clone_size: many
d_call: -
j_call: TRBJ2-3
cdr3_aa: CASSPRGERSSTDTQYF
cdr3_nt: TGTGCCAGCAGCCCAAGGGGGGAGCGATCTAGCACAGATACGCAGTATTTT

v_call: TRBV20-1
clone_size: many
d_call: -
j_call: TRBJ2-1
cdr3_aa: CSALPLAGRHNEQFF
cdr3_nt: TGCAGTGCTCTCCCTTTGGCGGGAAGGCACAATGAGCAGTTCTTC

v_call: TRBV24-1
clone_size: -
d_call: TRBD2
j_call: TRBJ2-1
cdr3_aa: CAASDPSGEGYNEQFF
cdr3_nt: TGTGCCGCCAGTGACCCAAGCGGGGAAGGCTACAATGAGCAGTTCTTC

v_call: TRBV6-2/TRBV6-3
clone_size: -
d_call: -
j_call: TRBJ1-6
cdr3_aa: CASTRGTDRPTLGNSPLHF
cdr3_nt: TGTGCCAGCACCCGGGGGACTGACAGGCCTACGTTAGGGAATTCACCCCTCCACTTT

v_call: TRBV4-3
clone_size: few
d_call: TRBD1
j_call: TRBJ2-2
cdr3_aa: CASSPGQGGTGELFF
cdr3_nt: TGCGCCAGCAGCCCGGGACAGGGTGGCACCGGGGAGCTGTTTTTT

v_call: TRBV7-2
clone_size: many
d_call: TRBD2
j_call: TRBJ2-7
cdr3_aa: CASSLTSGLTYEQYF
cdr3_nt: TGTGCCAGCAGCTTAACTAGCGGGCTGACCTACGAGCAGTACTTC

v_call: TRBV7-2
clone_size: many
d_call: TRBD2
j_call: TRBJ2-3
cdr3_aa: CASSGRTSGSNTQYF
cdr3_nt: TGTGCCAGCAGCGGACGGACTAGCGGGAGTAATACGCAGTATTTT

v_call: TRBV7-2
clone_size: many
d_call: -
j_call: TRBJ1-4
cdr3_aa: CASSLMGPYSTNEKLFF
cdr3_nt: TGTGCCAGCAGCTTAATGGGACCCTACTCAACTAATGAAAAACTGTTTTTT

v_call: TRBV6-5
clone_size: many
d_call: TRBD1
j_call: TRBJ2-7
cdr3_aa: CASSRSTGGAWDEQYF
cdr3_nt: TGTGCCAGCAGCCGCTCAACAGGGGGCGCATGGGACGAGCAGTACTTC

v_call: TRBV6-2/TRBV6-3
clone_size: many
d_call: -
j_call: TRBJ1-2
cdr3_aa: CASSYDRRPLYGYTF
cdr3_nt: TGTGCCAGCAGCTACGACAGAAGACCCCTCTATGGCTACACCTTC

v_call: TRBV9
clone_size: many
d_call: TRBD1
j_call: TRBJ2-7
cdr3_aa: CASSVGQVPSYEQYF
cdr3_nt: TGTGCCAGCAGCGTCGGACAGGTCCCCTCCTACGAGCAGTACTTC

v_call: TRBV5-6
clone_size: many
d_call: -
j_call: TRBJ1-2
cdr3_aa: CASSPSAARRQTNYGYTF
cdr3_nt: TGTGCCAGCAGCCCCTCCGCCGCCAGACGGCAGACTAACTATGGCTACACCTTC

v_call: TRBV15
clone_size: many
d_call: -
j_call: TRBJ1-2
cdr3_aa: CATSSGEDGYTF
cdr3_nt: TGTGCCACCAGCAGCGGAGAGGATGGCTACACCTTC

v_call: TRBV28
clone_size: few
d_call: -
j_call: TRBJ2-1
cdr3_aa: CASKQPGSSYNEQFF
cdr3_nt: TGTGCCAGCAAACAGCCAGGGAGCTCCTACAATGAGCAGTTCTTC

v_call: TRBV6-1
clone_size: many
d_call: -
j_call: TRBJ2-7
cdr3_aa: CASSAVFRWEQYF
cdr3_nt: TGTGCCAGCAGTGCGGTTTTTAGGTGGGAGCAGTACTTC

v_call: TRBV6-6
clone_size: many
d_call: TRBD1
j_call: TRBJ2-1
cdr3_aa: CASSYSTGRSEQFF
cdr3_nt: TGTGCCAGCAGTTATTCGACAGGGCGAAGTGAGCAGTTCTTC

v_call: TRBV29-1
clone_size: many
d_call: -
j_call: TRBJ2-5
cdr3_aa: CSVEDPSRGETQYF
cdr3_nt: TGCAGCGTTGAAGACCCTAGCCGGGGCGAGACCCAGTACTTC

v_call: TRBV29-1
clone_size: many
d_call: -
j_call: TRBJ2-5
cdr3_aa: CSGLAIQETQYF
cdr3_nt: TGCAGCGGATTAGCGATCCAAGAGACCCAGTACTTC

v_call: TRBV20-1
clone_size: many
d_call: -
j_call: TRBJ1-4
cdr3_aa: CSARARPSLGATNEKLFF
cdr3_nt: TGCAGTGCTAGAGCTAGACCCTCCTTAGGAGCGACTAATGAAAAACTGTTTTTT

v_call: TRBV5-8
clone_size: many
d_call: -
j_call: TRBJ1-2
cdr3_aa: CASSLGPNYGYTF
cdr3_nt: TGTGCCAGCAGCTTGGGACCTAACTATGGCTACACCTTC

v_call: TRBV28
clone_size: few
d_call: TRBD2
j_call: TRBJ2-5
cdr3_aa: CASSFTSVQETQYF
cdr3_nt: TGTGCCAGCAGTTTCACTAGCGTCCAAGAGACCCAGTACTTC

v_call: TRBV7-9
clone_size: -
d_call: TRBD2
j_call: TRBJ2-5
cdr3_aa: CASSNRLAGGTETQYF
cdr3_nt: TGTGCCAGCAGCAACAGACTAGCGGGAGGGACCGAGACCCAGTACTTC

v_call: TRBV7-9
clone_size: many
d_call: -
j_call: TRBJ2-2
cdr3_aa: CASSWDSNTGELFF
cdr3_nt: TGTGCCAGCAGCTGGGACTCGAACACCGGGGAGCTGTTTTTT

v_call: TRBV28
clone_size: few
d_call: -
j_call: TRBJ2-7
cdr3_aa: CASSERGTYEQYF
cdr3_nt: TGTGCCAGCAGTGAACGGGGGACCTACGAGCAGTACTTC

v_call: TRBV18
clone_size: -
d_call: TRBD1
j_call: TRBJ1-2
cdr3_aa: CASPPPGTGAIYGYTF
cdr3_nt: TGTGCCAGCCCACCTCCCGGGACAGGGGCAATCTATGGCTACACCTTC

v_call: TRBV7-9
clone_size: -
d_call: TRBD1
j_call: TRBJ2-2
cdr3_aa: CASGPDRGPGELFF
cdr3_nt: TGTGCCAGCGGCCCCGACAGGGGTCCCGGGGAGCTGTTTTTT

v_call: TRBV12-3/TRBV12-4
clone_size: many
d_call: TRBD2
j_call: TRBJ2-2
cdr3_aa: CASSFLAGGNTGELFF
cdr3_nt: TGTGCCAGCAGTTTCCTAGCGGGAGGGAACACCGGGGAGCTGTTTTTT

v_call: TRBV28
clone_size: -
d_call: TRBD2
j_call: TRBJ2-2
cdr3_aa: CASSRYLAGMNTGELFF
cdr3_nt: TGTGCCAGCAGTCGATATTTAGCGGGGATGAACACCGGGGAGCTGTTTTTT

v_call: TRBV30
clone_size: many
d_call: -
j_call: TRBJ1-5
cdr3_aa: CAWSLWGDQPQHF
cdr3_nt: TGTGCCTGGAGCTTATGGGGGGATCAGCCCCAGCATTTT

v_call: TRBV12-3/TRBV12-4
clone_size: many
d_call: TRBD1
j_call: TRBJ2-1
cdr3_aa: CASSQTTGGTGEQFF
cdr3_nt: TGTGCCAGCAGCCAGACGACAGGGGGCACGGGTGAGCAGTTCTTC

v_call: TRBV18
clone_size: -
d_call: TRBD1
j_call: TRBJ1-2
cdr3_aa: CASSPGQGYGYTF
cdr3_nt: TGTGCCAGCTCGCCGGGACAGGGCTATGGCTACACCTTC

v_call: TRBV18
clone_size: many
d_call: TRBD2
j_call: TRBJ2-5
cdr3_aa: CASSPGGETQYF
cdr3_nt: TGTGCCAGCTCACCCGGGGGGGAGACCCAGTACTTC

v_call: TRBV27
clone_size: few
d_call: -
j_call: TRBJ2-7
cdr3_aa: CASSKGGGGPTYEQYF
cdr3_nt: TGTGCCAGCAGTAAGGGGGGAGGGGGCCCTACCTACGAGCAGTACTTC

v_call: TRBV28
clone_size: many
d_call: -
j_call: TRBJ2-1
cdr3_aa: CASSLPGEGGDEQFF
cdr3_nt: TGTGCCAGCAGTTTACCTGGAGAGGGTGGCGATGAGCAGTTCTTC

v_call: TRBV27
clone_size: -
d_call: -
j_call: TRBJ1-5
cdr3_aa: CASSFSGAASPQHF
cdr3_nt: TGTGCCAGCAGTTTCTCGGGGGCCGCTTCGCCCCAGCATTTT

v_call: TRBV28
clone_size: -
d_call: -
j_call: TRBJ2-7
cdr3_aa: CASRRSGEQYF
cdr3_nt: TGTGCCAGCAGGAGGTCGGGCGAGCAGTACTTC

v_call: TRBV7-6
clone_size: many
d_call: TRBD1
j_call: TRBJ2-7
cdr3_aa: CASSSDGGQGVYEQYF
cdr3_nt: TGTGCCAGCAGTTCAGACGGGGGACAGGGAGTCTACGAGCAGTACTTC

v_call: TRBV15
clone_size: many
d_call: -
j_call: TRBJ2-5
cdr3_aa: CATSRGGKETQYF
cdr3_nt: TGTGCCACCAGCAGAGGCGGGAAAGAGACCCAGTACTTC